The table lists the clone carrying this T cell receptor beta chain with a few counts. Antigen unknown. Researchers used 5'RACE with constant-segment primers to make TCR alpha and TCR beta cDNA libraries that carry sample barcodes and UMIs. TCRdb recomputed calls from the 5' RACE reads with MiXCR, one row per CDR3 protein. Among some 600,000 distinct CDR3 sequences listed, 15% to 20% were seen once. The record originates from a study of T-cell memory formation after mild COVID-19. General study points: CD4+ clones that contracted lay mainly in CM and EM; CD8+ ones lay in EMRA. Proof of SARS-CoV-2 specificity was absent for the second-wave clones that crested on day 37.

The CDR3 spans 14 residues. V lost 0 bases and J 2 bases, leaving 8 bases between the germline ends. Germline-derived CDR1 and CDR2 are ENHRY and SYGVKD. The sequenced sample was PBMCs or a T cell subset sorted from them (not recorded which). The chain has TRBV10-3 and TRBJ2-7; no clear D. The TCR originated in an adult woman who had mild COVID-19 (a few samples of this study predate the infection). Cell type and time point are not known. CDR3 amino acids: CAISESGSTYEQYF. CDR3 in DNA: TGTGCCATCAGTGAGTCGGGTAGTACCTACGAGCAGTACTTC.